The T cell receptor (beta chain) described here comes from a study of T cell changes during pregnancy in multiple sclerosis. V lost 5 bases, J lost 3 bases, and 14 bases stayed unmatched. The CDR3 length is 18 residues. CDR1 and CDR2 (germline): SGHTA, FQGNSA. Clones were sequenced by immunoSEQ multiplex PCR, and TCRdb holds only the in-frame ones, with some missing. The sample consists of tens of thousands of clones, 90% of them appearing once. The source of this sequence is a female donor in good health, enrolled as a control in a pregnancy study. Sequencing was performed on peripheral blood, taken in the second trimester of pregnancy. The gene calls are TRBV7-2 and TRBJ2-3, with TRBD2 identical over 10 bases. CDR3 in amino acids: CASSRRIASGSLTDTQYF. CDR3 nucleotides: TGTGCCAGCAGCCGCCGCATAGCTAGCGGGAGTCTGACAGATACGCAGTATTTT.